These 28 T cell receptor beta chains were sequenced from one sample in a study of T cells in Graves' hyperthyroidism and ophthalmopathy. Amplification of TCR beta CDR3 regions used RNA as the template. In the first-round RT-PCR of the TCR CDR3, the HTBI primer set was used. One entry per CDR3 protein, called by TCRdb with MiXCR from the multiplex PCR reads. The table lists a few hundred thousand distinct CDR3 sequences, 14% of them singletons. The sample consisted of blood. The origin of the receptors is a woman aged 30 to 39 with Graves' ophthalmopathy.

To note about this clonotype: This may be a read error: a much more frequent sequence differs by one nucleotide. This sequence joins TRBV14 and TRBJ1-1; unclear D gene. Germline V gene lookup returns CDR1 SGHDN and CDR2 FVKESK. The CDR3 has 13 residues. CDR3 loop: CASNQVRAGEAFF. CDR3 nucleotides: TGTGCCAGCAACCAAGTAAGGGCAGGCGAAGCTTTCTTT.

This clonotype was observed many times. This sequence joins TRBV28 and TRBJ2-7; tentative D call: TRBD1 (8 bases). This CDR3 is 14 amino acids long. V gave up 10 bases and J gave up 6 bases, with 22 bases separating them. Germline V gene sequence: CDR1 MDHEN, CDR2 SYDVKM. CDR3 sequence reads: CATFTGGVLGEQYF. CDR3 bases: TGTGCCACCTTCACAGGGGGGGTCTTGGGCGAGCAGTACTTC.

Many counts were recorded for this clonotype. DNA for the CDR3: TGTGCCAGCAGCTTATTCGAGACAGGCCGCTCCTACGAGCAGTACTTC. Protein sequence: CASSLFETGRSYEQYF. The chain employs TRBV7-2 and TRBJ2-7; D is possibly TRBD1 (6 bases). With 2 bases removed from V and 0 bases from J, the gap between germline ends came to 14 bases. Per the germline V gene, CDR1 is SGHTA and CDR2 is FQGNSA. This CDR3 region has 16 residues.

This clonotype has a handful of counts. J is TRBJ2-7 and V is TRBV7-2; tentatively, D is TRBD1 (5 bases). The CDR3 length is 17 residues. Between the trimmed V and J ends, which lost 1 base and 0 bases, there was a span of 16 bases. Per the germline V gene, CDR1 is SGHTA and CDR2 is FQGNSA. The CDR3 DNA follows: TGTGCCAGCAGCTTAGGGCCTCAGGGTATAAGCTCCTACGAGCAGTACTTC. Protein: CASSLGPQGISSYEQYF. Together with reference TRBV7-2 and TRBJ2-7, the CDR3 gives the full variable domain: GAGVSQSPSNKVTEKGKDVELRCDPISGHTALYWYRQSLGQGLEFLIYFQGNSAPDKSGLPSDRFSAERTGGSVSTLTIQRTQQEDSAVYLCASSLGPQGISSYEQYFGPGTRLTVT.

Only a few counts were recorded for this clonotype. The chain joins TRBV6-1 to TRBJ2-7; 12 positions match TRBD1. The CDR3 is 17 residues long. Germline CDR1 MNHNS, CDR2 SASEGT. After removal of 4 bases from V and 2 bases from J, the junction contained 9 bases not matched to a gene. CDR3 coding DNA: TGTGCCAGCAGTGGCACCGGGACAGGGGGCGATACCTACGAGCAGTACTTC. Protein product: CASSGTGTGGDTYEQYF.

The chain joins TRBV10-3 to TRBJ2-5; 8 nucleotides match TRBD2. Germline V gene data show CDR1 as ENHRY and CDR2 as SYGVKD. Unmatched junction bases numbered 4, after V lost 6 bases and J lost 1 base. The CDR3 is 14 amino acids. The CDR3 is CAIRETSGQETQYF. CDR3 nucleotide sequence: TGTGCCATCAGGGAAACTAGCGGCCAAGAGACCCAGTACTTC.

Comments on this clonotype: An end of the junction differs from the germline gene, which may be a read error. The V gene is TRBV12-3 or TRBV12-4, the J gene TRBJ1-2; a weak D match, TRBD1 (5 bases). CDR3 size: 14 residues. The CDR3: CASSLPQGLNGYIF. The DNA of the CDR3 is TGTGCCAGCAGTTTACCGCAGGGTCTCAATGGCTACATCTTC.

Ten or more counts support this clonotype. This chain uses TRBV5-1 with TRBJ1-2; D possibly corresponds to TRBD1 (5 bases). The length of the CDR3 is 15 residues. CDR1 and CDR2 (germline): SGHRS, YFSETQ. V shed 1 base and J shed 0 bases, with 10 bases lying between them. CDR3 nucleotides: TGCGCCAGCAGCTTGAGCGACAGTACTAACTATGGCTACACCTTC. Translation gives CASSLSDSTNYGYTF.

The table lists this clonotype with many counts. J is TRBJ2-7 and V is TRBV6-1; D is unclear. Trimming left V 8 bases short and J 6 bases short, with 20 bases between. The CDR3 is made up of 14 amino acids. The V gene's germline CDR1 is MNHNS and CDR2 SASEGT. CDR3: CASERDPLAFEQYF. Here the CDR3 DNA reads TGTGCCAGCGAGCGCGATCCACTTGCTTTCGAGCAGTACTTC.

This clonotype was counted a single time. The J gene is TRBJ1-2, the V gene TRBV24-1, with D uncertain. Germline V gene sequence: CDR1 KGHDR, CDR2 SFDVKD. The CDR3 consists of 14 residues. The germline V and J ends were trimmed by 2 bases and 4 bases, with 10 bases remaining between them. DNA for the CDR3: TGTGCCACCAGTGATTATGCCCGGAGCTATGGCTACACCTTC. Residues: CATSDYARSYGYTF.

Many counts were recorded for this clonotype. The rearrangement links TRBV6-1 to TRBJ2-3; 8 nucleotides agree with TRBD2. Germline V gene data show CDR1 as MNHNS and CDR2 as SASEGT. The CDR3 loop spans 12 amino acids. V lost 8 bases, J lost 3 bases, and 1 base stayed unmatched. The CDR3 bases are TGTGCCAGCCAGCGGGGGACAGATACGCAGTATTTT. As protein: CASQRGTDTQYF.

CDR3 in amino acids: CASGPGFGANVLTF. The CDR3 bases are TGTGCCAGCGGTCCAGGGTTCGGGGCCAACGTCCTGACTTTC. The V call is TRBV14, the J call TRBJ2-6, with TRBD1 as a possible D gene (5 bases). Germline values: CDR1 SGHDN, CDR2 FVKESK. The CDR3 totals 14 residues. V was pared by 8 bases and J by 4 bases, with 12 bases between.

This clonotype was seen repeatedly, ten times or more. The V gene is TRBV15, the J gene TRBJ2-3, with 9 positions matching TRBD2. The ends lost 0 bases at V and 2 bases at J; junction bases unmatched: 9. The CDR3 is made up of 18 amino acids. Germline lookup yields CDR1 LNHNV and CDR2 YYDKDF (reference sequence). The CDR3 nucleotides read TGTGCCACCAGCAGAGATGAGGCTAGCGGGGCTTTCACAGATACGCAGTATTTT. Translating it yields CATSRDEASGAFTDTQYF. The whole variable domain, filled in from reference TRBV15 and TRBJ2-3, reads DAMVIQNPRYQVTQFGKPVTLSCSQTLNHNVMYWYQQKSSQAPKLLFHYYDKDFNNEADTPDNFQSRRPNTSFCFLDIRSPGLGDTAMYLCATSRDEASGAFTDTQYFGPGTRLTVL.

The V gene is TRBV5-6, the J gene TRBJ1-1; possible D gene TRBD1, 5 bases. Germline V CDR1 and CDR2: SGHDT, YYEEEE. CDR3 length: 15 amino acids. V was trimmed by 0 bases and J by 4 bases, leaving 13 bases between them. The CDR3 loop is CASSLGGGSRTEAFF. The CDR3 coding sequence is TGTGCCAGCAGCTTGGGGGGGGGATCGCGCACTGAAGCTTTCTTT.

Many counts were recorded for this clonotype. CDR3 region: CASRRGTVDGYTF. The CDR3 coding sequence is TGTGCCAGCAGACGGGGGACAGTCGATGGCTACACCTTC. The chain joins TRBV28 to TRBJ1-2, with 7 bases matching TRBD1. The CDR3 length is 13 residues. The germline V gene encodes CDR1 MDHEN and CDR2 SYDVKM. The ends lost 6 bases at V and 6 bases at J; junction bases unmatched: 7.

This clonotype has a count of ten or more. V usage is TRBV18 and J usage is TRBJ1-4, with 7 bases matching TRBD1. The CDR3 has 14 amino acids. Germline V gene data show CDR1 as KGHSH and CDR2 as LQKENI. V shed 3 bases and J 7 bases; nucleotides not matched to a gene: 5. For the CDR3, the DNA is TGTGCCAGCTCACCGACAGGGTTATCTGAAAAACTGTTTTTT. This translates into CASSPTGLSEKLFF.

The chain recombines TRBV16 with TRBJ1-2, with 7 bases lining up with TRBD1. CDR3 length: 18 residues. CDR1 and CDR2 (germline): KGHSY, FQNENV. The V and J ends lost 5 bases and 3 bases, in that order; junction bases with no gene match: 18. The chain's CDR3 is CASSKIQTSGTADYGYTF. DNA of the CDR3: TGTGCCAGCAGCAAAATACAAACCTCCGGGACAGCAGACTATGGCTACACCTTC.

In its sample, this clonotype was seen a few times. J is TRBJ1-3 and V is TRBV5-8, with D unclear. The V gene lost 1 base and the J gene lost 0 bases, with 14 bases spanning the gap. Germline loops: CDR1 SGHTS, CDR2 YDEGEE. This CDR3 has 17 residues. The CDR3 DNA sequence: TGTGCCAGCAGCTTGTTAAGACTTCGCGACTCTGGAAACACCATATATTTT. Protein sequence: CASSLLRLRDSGNTIYF.

This clonotype has a count of ten or more. The chain couples TRBV5-6 to TRBJ1-5; D not resolved. Germline V gives CDR1 SGHDT, CDR2 YYEEEE. V gave up 1 base and J gave up 0 bases, with 14 bases separating them. CDR3 length equals 17 residues. CDR3 sequence reads: CASSLSRGSYSNQPQHF. In DNA, the CDR3 is TGTGCCAGCAGCTTGTCCCGCGGGAGTTATAGCAATCAGCCCCAGCATTTT.

This clonotype was picked up many times. The rearrangement links TRBV11-3 to TRBJ2-3; no clear D. Germline-derived CDR1 and CDR2 are SGHNT and YENEEA. V was trimmed by 0 bases and J by 5 bases, leaving 9 bases between them. There are 14 residues in the CDR3. CDR3 protein: CASSLDLLGDTQYF. Here the CDR3 DNA reads TGTGCCAGCAGCTTAGATCTTTTGGGAGATACGCAGTATTTT.

This clonotype was observed at least ten times. The chain employs TRBV19 and TRBJ1-5; tentatively, D is TRBD1 (6 bases). Looked up from germline, CDR1 is LNHDA and CDR2 is SQIVND (reference sequence). This CDR3 spans 15 amino acids. V lost 5 bases and J 5 bases, leaving 16 bases between the germline ends. In DNA, the CDR3 is TGTGCCAGTAGTCGCGGCAAACCAGGGGATCAGCCCCAGCATTTT. This sequence encodes CASSRGKPGDQPQHF.

This clonotype appeared many times. This chain joins TRBV7-2 and TRBJ1-6, with D unclear. V gave up 5 bases and J gave up 9 bases, with 14 bases separating them. Germline CDR1 reads SGHTA; CDR2 reads FQGNSA. The CDR3 contains 14 residues. The CDR3 sequence: CASSPHPGSSPLHF. CDR3 bases: TGTGCCAGCAGCCCCCACCCGGGGAGTTCACCCCTCCACTTT.

At least ten counts were recorded for this clonotype. The gene calls are TRBV11-3 and TRBJ2-1; 7 nucleotides agree with TRBD2. J was trimmed by 9 bases and V by 1 base; bases with no gene match: 3. CDR3 length equals 13 residues. CDR1 and CDR2 from the germline V gene are SGHNT and YENEEA. The CDR3 is CASSLVPGGEQFF. CDR3 DNA sequence: TGTGCCAGCAGCTTAGTTCCGGGAGGTGAGCAGTTCTTC.

The sample holds one count of this clonotype. Being one base from a much bigger clone, this may be a read error. The gene calls are TRBV15 and TRBJ1-2; 7 bases map to TRBD1. The CDR3 spans 13 residues. Germline CDR1 reads LNHNV; CDR2 reads YYDKDF (reference sequence). The CDR3 spells CATSRTGLYGHTF. DNA of the CDR3: TGTGCCACCAGCAGGACAGGGCTGTATGGCCACACCTTC.

In this sample, this clonotype turned up a few times. The V and J genes are TRBV2 and TRBJ2-6; D might be TRBD1 or TRBD2, each matching 5 bases. In germline, CDR1 is SNHLY, CDR2 FYNNEI. V lost 3 bases, J lost 0 bases, and 12 bases lay in between. The CDR3 runs 17 residues. The CDR3 spells CASSDGTSDSGANVLTF. Here the CDR3 DNA reads TGTGCCAGCAGTGACGGGACGTCGGACTCTGGGGCCAACGTCCTGACTTTC. Filled out from reference TRBV2 and TRBJ2-6, the complete variable domain reads EPEVTQTPSHQVTQMGQEVILRCVPISNHLYFYWYRQILGQKVEFLVSFYNNEISEKSEIFDDQFSVERPDGSNFTLKIRSTKLEDSAMYFCASSDGTSDSGANVLTFGAGSRLTVL.

In its sample, this clonotype was seen a few times. A read error may be the cause here, since a much bigger clone is one base away. The chain employs TRBV24-1 and TRBJ2-3; the D is unclear. CDR3 length: 15 residues. CDR1 and CDR2 from the germline V gene are KGHDR and SFDVKD. The CDR3: CAASDPDWTTDTQYF. CDR3 sequence (DNA): TGTGCCGCCAGTGATCCCGACTGGACCACAGATACGCAGTATTTT.

This clonotype was detected only a few times. V is TRBV20-1 and J is TRBJ1-4; 10 bases map to TRBD1. V was pared by 0 bases and J by 8 bases, with 9 bases of the junction left unmatched. Looked up from germline, CDR1 is DFQATT and CDR2 is SNEGSKA (reference sequence). There are 16 residues in the CDR3. The CDR3 DNA reads TGCAGTGCTAGAGATCGTAGGGGACAGGGGTGGGAAAAACTGTTTTTT. This encodes CSARDRRGQGWEKLFF.

This clonotype showed up many times. The chain carries TRBV27 and TRBJ1-2; possibly TRBD1 for D (6 bases). Germline V gene data show CDR1 as MNHEY and CDR2 as SMNVEV (reference sequence). The CDR3 has 16 amino acids. V was cut by 5 bases and J by 0 bases, with 16 bases left in between. In DNA, the CDR3 is TGTGCCAGCAGTCTAGCAAGGACAGCTTCTAACTATGGCTACACCTTC. Protein sequence: CASSLARTASNYGYTF.